The 19 T cell receptor beta chains listed next were all sequenced from one sample in a study of blood T cell repertoires in COVID-19. The data were produced by immunoSEQ multiplex PCR, yet TCRdb's version contains in-frame clones alone and is incomplete. Among 380,000 or so clones listed, approximately 88% were seen once. Sequencing was carried out using peripheral blood. These TCRs come from a man between 35 and 55 years old with acute or convalescent COVID-19.

The chain employs TRBV6-1 and TRBJ1-3; D is unresolved. V shed 0 bases and J shed 0 bases, with 6 bases lying between them. Looked up from germline, CDR1 is MNHNS and CDR2 is SASEGT. This CDR3 comprises 15 residues. The CDR3 is CASSEATGSGNTIYF. The CDR3 nucleotides are TGTGCCAGCAGTGAAGCCACGGGCTCTGGAAACACCATATATTTT.

The rearrangement uses TRBV5-1 and TRBJ1-4; D is ambiguous. This CDR3 is 11 amino acids long. V dropped 4 bases and J dropped 5 bases, with 3 bases sitting between them. Germline values: CDR1 SGHRS, CDR2 YFSETQ. The CDR3 bases are TGCGCCAGCAGCCAGAATGAAAAACTGTTTTTT. It specifies CASSQNEKLFF.

The chain uses TRBV4-3 and TRBJ2-2, with TRBD2 matching 8 bases. Germline V gene data show CDR1 as LGHNA and CDR2 as YSLEER. This CDR3 comprises 15 residues. J lost 7 bases, V lost 0 bases, and 4 bases had no gene match. CDR3 in DNA: TGCGCCAGCAGCCAAGATTTACTAGCGGTCGGGGAGCTGTTTTTT. Protein sequence: CASSQDLLAVGELFF.

V and J are TRBV6-2 or TRBV6-3 and TRBJ1-3; TRBD1 agrees at 7 bases. CDR3 size: 14 residues. With V trimmed by 6 bases and J by 0 bases, 2 bases remained unmatched. Per germline, CDR1 MNHEY and CDR2 SVGEGT. The CDR3 region has the DNA TGTGCCAGCAGCCGGGACAGCTCTGGAAACACCATATATTTT. Its translation: CASSRDSSGNTIYF.

The chain has TRBV19 and TRBJ2-7; 8 nucleotides align to TRBD1. V gave up 3 bases and J gave up 2 bases; unmatched junction bases: 3. CDR1 and CDR2 (germline): LNHDA, SQIVND (reference sequence). The CDR3 consists of 14 residues. CDR3 in DNA: TGTGCCAGTAGTATCGCAGGGGGCACCTACGAGCAGTACTTC. Translating gives CASSIAGGTYEQYF.

This clone appeared a few times. V usage is TRBV2 and J usage is TRBJ1-5, with no clear D. V shed 5 bases and J shed 9 bases, with 11 bases lying between them. The CDR3 contains 12 residues. Germline V lookup: CDR1 SNHLY, CDR2 FYNNEI. This CDR3 is CASSWEGRPQHF. The CDR3 bases are TGTGCCAGCAGTTGGGAGGGTCGGCCCCAGCATTTT.

The genes are TRBV7-8 and TRBJ1-2; 10 nucleotides align to TRBD1. V shed 2 bases and J 4 bases; nucleotides not matched to a gene: 13. The CDR3 loop spans 18 amino acids. Germline CDR1 is SGHVS and CDR2 is FQNEAQ. CDR3 amino acids: CASSLRFAGTGVGYGYTF. The CDR3 coding sequence is TGTGCCAGCAGCTTACGATTTGCCGGGACAGGGGTGGGCTATGGCTACACCTTC. The full variable domain, rest sourced from reference TRBV7-8 and TRBJ1-2, is GAGVSQSPRYKVAKRGQDVALRCDPISGHVSLFWYQQALGQGPEFLTYFQNEAQLDKSGLPSDRFFAERPEGSVSTLKIQRTQQEDSAVYLCASSLRFAGTGVGYGYTFGSGTRLTVV.

The chain joins TRBV5-5 to TRBJ1-5; D perhaps matches TRBD1 (5 bases). CDR1 is SGHKS and CDR2 is YYEKEE in the germline V gene (reference sequence). The V gene lost 5 bases and the J gene lost 3 bases, with 9 bases spanning the gap. The CDR3 is 13 residues long. As DNA, the CDR3 is TGTGCCAGCAGTTCGGACATCAATCAGCCCCAGCATTTT. Translation: CASSSDINQPQHF.

This chain uses TRBV5-1 with TRBJ2-5; D is possibly TRBD1 (7 bases). The germline V and J ends were trimmed by 4 bases and 2 bases, with 15 bases remaining between them. The CDR3 consists of 15 residues. Germline V CDR1 and CDR2: SGHRS, YFSETQ. DNA of the CDR3: TGCGCCAGCAGCCCCGCGGGACAGAAACAAGAGACCCAGTACTTC. Amino acids: CASSPAGQKQETQYF.

The chain uses TRBV28 and TRBJ1-1; D unclear. V was trimmed by 3 bases and J by 5 bases, leaving 16 bases between them. CDR1 is MDHEN and CDR2 is SYDVKM in the germline V gene. The CDR3 has 15 residues. CDR3 sequence (DNA): TGTGCCAGCAGTTTCGATCGGGTTCGGTATACTGAAGCTTTCTTT. It translates to CASSFDRVRYTEAFF.

The chain uses TRBV18 and TRBJ2-1; 8 bases match TRBD1. CDR3 length: 15 amino acids. Germline V gene sequence: CDR1 KGHSH, CDR2 LQKENI. J lost 8 bases, V lost 2 bases, and 8 bases had no gene match. The CDR3 reads CASSPVGQGWDEQFF. Written as DNA, the CDR3 is TGTGCCAGCTCACCAGTCGGACAGGGATGGGATGAGCAGTTCTTC.

This sequence joins TRBV5-1 and TRBJ2-7; 8 bases line up with TRBD1. This CDR3 is built from 14 residues. V lost 4 bases to trimming and J lost 3 bases; unmatched junction nucleotides: 6. The germline V gene encodes CDR1 SGHRS and CDR2 YFSETQ. CDR3 protein: CASSEGQDFYEQYF. The CDR3, as DNA: TGCGCCAGCAGCGAGGGACAGGATTTCTACGAGCAGTACTTC.

This clone has more than one count but fewer than ten. V gene TRBV15 combines with J gene TRBJ1-2; TRBD1 is a possible D gene (5 bases). This CDR3 comprises 15 residues. The germline V and J ends were trimmed by 0 bases and 8 bases, with 16 bases remaining between them. Germline V CDR1 and CDR2: LNHNV, YYDKDF (reference sequence). CDR3 in DNA: TGTGCCACCAGCAGAGATAAGGGGCTTTTCTGGGGCTACACCTTC. Protein product: CATSRDKGLFWGYTF.

The rearrangement uses TRBV27 and TRBJ1-1, with D unresolved. The V end was cut by 6 bases, the J end by 1 base, with 15 bases between. Germline V gene data show CDR1 as MNHEY and CDR2 as SMNVEV (reference sequence). The CDR3 extends over 15 amino acids. CDR3 DNA: TGTGCCAGCAGCCCGGCGAAGGCGGGGAACACTGAAGCTTTCTTT. Residues: CASSPAKAGNTEAFF.

The chain is built from TRBV6-5 and TRBJ1-2, with a weak D call TRBD1 (5 bases). V dropped 0 bases and J dropped 2 bases, with 13 bases sitting between them. Germline V gene sequence: CDR1 MNHEY, CDR2 SVGAGI. This CDR3 has 16 residues. In DNA, the CDR3 is TGTGCCAGCAGTTACTCGATCGGGGGTTCCAACTATGGCTACACCTTC. Its translation: CASSYSIGGSNYGYTF.

This chain links TRBV30 with TRBJ2-3; 10 nucleotides agree with TRBD2. CDR3 size: 15 residues. V trimming: 3 bases; J trimming: 2 bases; junction bases outside the gene matches: 5. Germline CDR1 reads GTSNPN; CDR2 reads SVGIG (reference sequence). In nucleotides, the CDR3 is TGTGCCTGGAGCCGACTAGCGGGTTCCACAGATACGCAGTATTTT. Its protein product is CAWSRLAGSTDTQYF.

This chain connects TRBV7-9 to TRBJ2-2; tentative D call: TRBD2 (6 bases). Germline V gene data show CDR1 as SEHNR and CDR2 as FQNEAQ (reference sequence). The CDR3 contains 16 residues. Trimming removed 3 bases at V and 2 bases at J, with 13 bases between. In DNA form, the CDR3 reads TGTGCCAGCAGCTTCTGGGGGGTCCCCAACACCGGGGAGCTGTTTTTT. It is translated as CASSFWGVPNTGELFF.

Regarding this clone: A read error may produce the germline difference seen at one junction end. The gene calls are TRBV10-3 and TRBJ1-2, with a weak D call TRBD1 (5 bases). CDR1 is ENHRY and CDR2 is SYGVKD in the germline V gene. The CDR3 runs 15 residues. CDR3 residues: CAISEFLQANYGYTF. In DNA, the CDR3 is TGTGCCATCAGTGAGTTTTTACAGGCTAATTATGGCTACACCTTC.

J is TRBJ2-7 and V is TRBV10-1, with TRBD2 matching 8 bases. Germline CDR1 is WNHNN and CDR2 is SYGVQD (reference sequence). This CDR3 is 13 amino acids long. Losses at the gene ends were 8 bases for V and 0 bases for J; bases not matched to a gene: 3. The chain's CDR3 is CASSLADSYEQYF. The CDR3 nucleotides are TGCGCCAGCTCACTAGCGGACTCCTACGAGCAGTACTTC.